The clone carrying this TCR beta chain was seen a handful of times. Template switching added a universal primer site, and cDNA bore unique molecular identifiers. TCRdb ran MiXCR on the 5' RACE reads and lists one entry per CDR3 protein. The sample includes hundreds of thousands of distinct CDR3 sequences, 7.1% of them seen just once. This sample was included in a study of identical twins. Germline V lookup: CDR1 SGHTA, CDR2 FQGNSA. This CDR3 spans 17 amino acids. V was clipped by 5 bases and J by 4 bases, with 21 bases between them. Healthy Caucasians were all of the donors. These data were also reused for a study on yellow fever vaccine responses in identical twins. Per that study: Twins reportedly appeared to share part of their vaccine T cell response while keeping part individual.

This chain connects TRBV7-2 to TRBJ2-1; D perhaps matches TRBD2 (6 bases). The specimen sequenced was PBMCs. The TCR was taken from a young woman in good health. The CDR3 bases are TGTGCCAGCAGCCGGCGGGATAATCCTAGCGAGTACAATGAGCAGTTCTTC. Its translation: CASSRRDNPSEYNEQFF.